This T cell receptor beta chain was identified in a study of blood T cell repertoires in COVID-19. For the study at large: Both acute and convalescent COVID-19 samples were obtained from the United States, Italy and Spain.

The participants were between 18 and 89 years old and came from under 25 US areas. Participants were placed into cohorts based on the clinical history they reported. Germline CDR1 and CDR2: MNHEY and SMNVEV (reference sequence). The germline V and J ends were trimmed by 8 bases and 4 bases, with 17 bases remaining between them. The CDR3 runs to 15 residues. Original data processing: Reference gene primer amplification gave estimated nucleated cell counts. The assay was immunoSEQ multiplex PCR, and TCRdb's table has in-frame clones only and misses some. V and J calls and clone size are those listed in that table; D and trimming were worked out from the DNA. Of roughly 220,000 clones in the sample, 70% to 90% were seen once.

Sequencing input: PBMCs or T cells enriched from blood (not recorded which). This TCR came from a woman between 50 and 59 years old with acute COVID-19. The chain employs TRBV27 and TRBJ1-4, with D possibly being TRBD1 (6 bases). The CDR3 here is CASGPLDRVNEKLFF. In nucleotides, the CDR3 is TGTGCCAGCGGACCCCTGGACAGAGTTAATGAAAAACTGTTTTTT.